The source of this T cell receptor (beta chain) is a study of T cell changes during pregnancy in multiple sclerosis. Some clones are missing from TCRdb's copy, which holds only in-frame ones; the method was immunoSEQ multiplex PCR. The repertoire includes 40,000 to 45,000 clones, 88% of them detected once, and 5.5% to 6% sits in the top ten. V dropped 2 bases and J dropped 6 bases, with 14 bases sitting between them. This CDR3 is 14 amino acids long. Germline loops: CDR1 SGHTA, CDR2 FQGTGA. This receptor was obtained from a female donor in good health, enrolled as a control in a pregnancy study. Sequenced here: CD8+ T cells from peripheral blood mononuclear cells, sampled after pregnancy. The rearrangement links TRBV7-3 to TRBJ2-7; a possible D gene is TRBD2 (7 bases). The CDR3 loop reads CASSLGTGGGEQYF. DNA of the CDR3: TGTGCCAGCAGCTTAGGAACGGGGGGCGGCGAGCAGTACTTC.